This T cell receptor beta chain derives from a study of blood T cell repertoires in COVID-19. Study overall: Italy, Spain and the United States were the sources of the convalescent and acute COVID-19 samples.

Assay: immunoSEQ multiplex PCR; the TCRdb copy retains only in-frame clones and omits some. The profile shows 71,000 or so clones, almost 85% of them singletons. The CDR3 consists of 16 residues. Germline V gene data show CDR1 as MNHEY and CDR2 as SMNVEV (reference sequence). The V end lost 0 bases, the J end lost 2 bases, and 14 bases lay between the germline ends. The clonotype originates from a man in his forties or fifties with acute or convalescent COVID-19. The source material was peripheral blood. V and J are TRBV27 and TRBJ2-7, with D tentatively TRBD1 (5 bases). The CDR3 reads CASSLSLGVLAYEQYF. The CDR3 nucleotides read TGTGCCAGCAGTTTATCATTAGGGGTACTGGCCTACGAGCAGTACTTC.